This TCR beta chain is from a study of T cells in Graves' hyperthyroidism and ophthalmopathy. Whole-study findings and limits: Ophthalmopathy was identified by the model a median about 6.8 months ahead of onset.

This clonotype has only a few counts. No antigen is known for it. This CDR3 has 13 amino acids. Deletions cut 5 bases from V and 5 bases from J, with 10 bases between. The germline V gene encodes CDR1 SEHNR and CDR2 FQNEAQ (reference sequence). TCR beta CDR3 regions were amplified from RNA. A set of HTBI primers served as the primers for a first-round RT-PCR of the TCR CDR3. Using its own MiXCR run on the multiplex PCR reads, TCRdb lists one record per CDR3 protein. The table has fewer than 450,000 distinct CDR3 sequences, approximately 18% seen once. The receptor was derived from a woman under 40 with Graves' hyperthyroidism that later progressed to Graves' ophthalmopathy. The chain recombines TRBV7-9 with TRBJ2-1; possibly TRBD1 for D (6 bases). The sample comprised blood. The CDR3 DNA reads TGTGCCAGCAGCCCCTGGACAGACAATGAGCAGTTCTTC. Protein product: CASSPWTDNEQFF.